This T cell receptor beta chain was obtained from a study of blood T cell repertoires in COVID-19. As for the study in general: Sample material is recorded as cDNA or gDNA derived from T cells, B-cell-depleted T cells, or PBMCs.

This study enrolled people aged about 18 to 95 from approximately 24 US geographic areas. Recovered status in Cohort 3 required two negative PCRs, clearance, or symptom resolution. This CDR3 comprises 16 residues. Germline CDR1 is ENHRY and CDR2 is SYGVKD. The V gene end was trimmed by 0 bases and the J gene end by 6 bases; junction bases not matched to a gene: 6. Repertoires were generated with immunoSEQ multiplex PCR, while TCRdb's copy carries only in-frame clones and drops some. Of about half a million clones in the sample, approximately 90% were seen once. This receptor was taken from an older woman who had recovered from COVID-19. The source material was PBMCs or T cells enriched from blood (not recorded which). This chain links TRBV10-3 with TRBJ1-4; 8 nucleotides agree with TRBD1. CDR3 DNA sequence: TGTGCCATCAGTGAGTCGAAGGGCAGGGGGCATGAAAAACTGTTTTTT. Residues: CAISESKGRGHEKLFF.